This T cell receptor (beta chain) was obtained from a study of CD8 T cells in ankylosing spondylitis. A few counts support this clonotype. Its cognate antigen is unknown. Construction of TCR beta libraries was performed using quantitative 5'-RACE with molecular barcodes. Each CDR3 protein is one row after TCRdb ran MiXCR on the 5' RACE reads. Found here are under 550,000 distinct CDR3 sequences, 25% to 30% of them singletons; the top ten hold 0.89%. General study findings and limits: Certain motif variants had earlier appeared in reactive arthritis synovial fluid and blood. Among TCR beta sequences, a motif of eight or nine highly homologous variants appeared characteristic of ankylosing spondylitis blood. Reports say disease-linked clones showed up significantly more in matched ankylosing spondylitis synovial fluid. Disease-associated clonotypes exhibited CD8+ identity and were relatively infrequent in peripheral blood.

Germline assignment: CDR1 MGHRA and CDR2 YSYEKL. CDR3 size: 14 residues. Trimming shortened V by 1 base and J by 5 bases, and 10 bases separated the two germline ends. The TCR originated in a male donor with ankylosing spondylitis. This chain links TRBV4-1 with TRBJ2-3; tentatively, D is TRBD1 or TRBD2 (5 bases each). The sequencing input was blood, either unsorted or a sorted T cell fraction (not recorded which). The CDR3 region has the DNA TGCGCCAGCAGCCAAGGGGACCGGAAAGATACGCAGTATTTT. This translates into CASSQGDRKDTQYF.